A selection of T cell receptor beta chains follows, all from one sample in a study of blood T cell repertoires in COVID-19. Sequenced by immunoSEQ multiplex PCR; TCRdb stores in-frame clones only, minus some. The data show a few hundred thousand clones, more than 80% seen once. The sample taken for sequencing was peripheral blood. The receptors originated from a woman aged 50 to 60 with COVID-19, enrolled during active disease. The CDR3 runs from the conserved cysteine through the conserved F or W. A D gene is named only where the DNA matches it firmly. Part of the rows lack a size; the others show once, few, many or a class for expanded clones.

J gene: TRBJ2-1; V gene: TRBV19; clone size: -; CDR3 length: 13; D gene: -; CDR3 protein: CASSIGHTNEQFF; CDR3 DNA: TGTGCCAGTAGTATAGGGCACACCAATGAGCAGTTCTTC
J gene: TRBJ1-6; V gene: TRBV5-1; clone size: once; CDR3 length: 15; D gene: -; CDR3 protein: CASSQAGEGNSPLHF; CDR3 DNA: TGCGCCAGCAGCCAGGCCGGGGAAGGTAATTCACCCCTCCACTTT
J gene: TRBJ2-2; V gene: TRBV30; clone size: few; CDR3 length: 14; D gene: -; CDR3 protein: CAWSEIAVTGELFF; CDR3 DNA: TGTGCCTGGAGTGAAATAGCGGTAACCGGGGAGCTGTTTTTT
J gene: TRBJ2-1; V gene: TRBV6-2/TRBV6-3; clone size: once; CDR3 length: 12; D gene: -; CDR3 protein: CASSKAGREKFF; CDR3 DNA: TGTGCCAGCAGTAAGGCGGGAAGAGAAAAGTTCTTC
J gene: TRBJ1-2; V gene: TRBV7-2; clone size: -; CDR3 length: 13; D gene: -; CDR3 protein: CASSLGLPGRNTF; CDR3 DNA: TGTGCCAGCAGCTTAGGCCTCCCAGGGCGTAACACCTTC
J gene: TRBJ2-1; V gene: TRBV27; clone size: -; CDR3 length: 16; D gene: TRBD2; CDR3 protein: CASSLSGLAGHNEQFF; CDR3 DNA: TGTGCCAGCAGTTTATCGGGACTAGCGGGGCATAATGAGCAGTTCTTC
J gene: TRBJ1-2; V gene: TRBV7-2; clone size: -; CDR3 length: 15; D gene: TRBD1; CDR3 protein: CASSSGQGSSYGYTF; CDR3 DNA: TGTGCCAGCAGCTCCGGACAGGGGTCCTCCTATGGCTACACCTTC
J gene: TRBJ2-2; V gene: TRBV7-9; clone size: -; CDR3 length: 15; D gene: TRBD2; CDR3 protein: CASSHTSGLTGELFF; CDR3 DNA: TGTGCCAGCAGTCACACTAGCGGCCTCACCGGGGAGCTGTTTTTT
J gene: TRBJ1-3; V gene: TRBV21-1; clone size: -; CDR3 length: 19; D gene: -; CDR3 protein: CASSTRTQEGMSSGNTIYF; CDR3 DNA: TGTGCCAGCAGCACTAGAACTCAGGAGGGAATGAGCTCTGGAAACACCATATATTTT
J gene: TRBJ2-7; V gene: TRBV27; clone size: -; CDR3 length: 14; D gene: -; CDR3 protein: CASSLQGMGYEQYF; CDR3 DNA: TGTGCCAGCAGTTTGCAGGGGATGGGCTACGAGCAGTACTTC
J gene: TRBJ2-1; V gene: TRBV12-5; clone size: -; CDR3 length: 16; D gene: TRBD2; CDR3 protein: CASGLGLAGRGNEQFF; CDR3 DNA: TGTGCTAGTGGTTTGGGACTAGCGGGAAGGGGCAATGAGCAGTTCTTC
J gene: TRBJ2-3; V gene: TRBV30; clone size: -; CDR3 length: 15; D gene: TRBD2; CDR3 protein: CAWSSSGRALDTQYF; CDR3 DNA: TGTGCCTGGAGTTCAAGCGGGAGGGCCCTAGATACGCAGTATTTT
J gene: TRBJ2-4; V gene: TRBV14; clone size: -; CDR3 length: 13; D gene: -; CDR3 protein: CASSRDILNIQYF; CDR3 DNA: TGTGCCAGCAGCCGGGACATCCTAAACATTCAGTACTTC
J gene: TRBJ2-7; V gene: TRBV27; clone size: -; CDR3 length: 13; D gene: -; CDR3 protein: CASSFREQNEQYF; CDR3 DNA: TGTGCCAGCAGTTTTCGGGAGCAGAACGAGCAGTACTTC
J gene: TRBJ2-3; V gene: TRBV6-2/TRBV6-3; clone size: -; CDR3 length: 15; D gene: TRBD2; CDR3 protein: CASSYSRGRKDTQYF; CDR3 DNA: TGTGCCAGCAGTTACTCTCGCGGGAGGAAAGATACGCAGTATTTT
J gene: TRBJ2-2; V gene: TRBV4-1; clone size: -; CDR3 length: 16; D gene: -; CDR3 protein: CARSRPVGGASGELFF; CDR3 DNA: TGCGCCCGCAGCCGGCCAGTGGGGGGGGCTAGCGGGGAGCTGTTTTTT
J gene: TRBJ2-3; V gene: TRBV10-3; clone size: once; CDR3 length: 14; D gene: -; CDR3 protein: CATPGGPRTDTQYF; CDR3 DNA: TGTGCCACCCCAGGAGGGCCACGCACAGATACGCAGTATTTT
J gene: TRBJ2-2; V gene: TRBV5-4; clone size: -; CDR3 length: 15; D gene: -; CDR3 protein: CASSLPVGDTGELFF; CDR3 DNA: TGTGCCAGCAGCTTGCCGGTAGGGGACACCGGGGAGCTGTTTTTT
J gene: TRBJ2-1; V gene: TRBV2; clone size: -; CDR3 length: 15; D gene: TRBD1; CDR3 protein: CASSQTGEAVNEQFF; CDR3 DNA: TGTGCCAGCAGCCAGACAGGGGAGGCGGTCAATGAGCAGTTCTTC
J gene: TRBJ1-5; V gene: TRBV6-5; clone size: -; CDR3 length: 14; D gene: TRBD1; CDR3 protein: CATRTGDSNQPQHF; CDR3 DNA: TGTGCCACAAGGACAGGGGATAGCAATCAGCCCCAGCATTTT
J gene: TRBJ1-1; V gene: TRBV2; clone size: -; CDR3 length: 12; D gene: -; CDR3 protein: CASSSPAGGAFF; CDR3 DNA: TGTGCCAGCAGCTCCCCAGCGGGGGGTGCTTTCTTT
J gene: TRBJ1-1; V gene: TRBV5-4; clone size: -; CDR3 length: 15; D gene: TRBD1; CDR3 protein: CASSQRTGKNTEAFF; CDR3 DNA: TGTGCCAGCAGCCAGCGGACAGGAAAGAACACTGAAGCTTTCTTT
J gene: TRBJ1-5; V gene: TRBV11-2; clone size: -; CDR3 length: 14; D gene: -; CDR3 protein: CASSLAGTAPPQHF; CDR3 DNA: TGTGCCAGCAGCCTTGCCGGGACTGCCCCCCCCCAGCATTTT
J gene: TRBJ1-3; V gene: TRBV2; clone size: -; CDR3 length: 15; D gene: TRBD1; CDR3 protein: CASSRGQSAGNTIYF; CDR3 DNA: TGTGCCAGCAGCCGGGGACAGTCTGCTGGAAACACCATATATTTT
J gene: TRBJ2-3; V gene: TRBV5-4; clone size: -; CDR3 length: 16; D gene: TRBD2; CDR3 protein: CASSSSGLASTDTQYF; CDR3 DNA: TGTGCCAGCAGCTCTTCCGGACTAGCTAGCACAGATACGCAGTATTTT
J gene: TRBJ1-2; V gene: TRBV19; clone size: few; CDR3 length: 14; D gene: -; CDR3 protein: CASSIGGANYGYTF; CDR3 DNA: TGTGCCAGTAGTATAGGAGGAGCTAACTATGGCTACACCTTC
J gene: TRBJ2-7; V gene: TRBV5-6; clone size: -; CDR3 length: 15; D gene: TRBD1; CDR3 protein: CASSNGQGFAYEQYF; CDR3 DNA: TGTGCCAGCAGCAACGGACAGGGATTCGCCTACGAGCAGTACTTC
J gene: TRBJ2-7; V gene: TRBV4-1; clone size: -; CDR3 length: 14; D gene: -; CDR3 protein: CASSRRDFSYEQYF; CDR3 DNA: TGCGCCAGCAGCCGCCGGGACTTCTCCTACGAGCAGTACTTC
J gene: TRBJ2-3; V gene: TRBV5-1; clone size: -; CDR3 length: 15; D gene: -; CDR3 protein: CASSFGQPYTDTQYF; CDR3 DNA: TGCGCCAGCAGCTTCGGACAACCCTACACAGATACGCAGTATTTT
J gene: TRBJ2-2; V gene: TRBV7-2; clone size: -; CDR3 length: 17; D gene: -; CDR3 protein: CASSSRDSRTPSGELFF; CDR3 DNA: TGTGCCAGCAGCTCACGTGATAGCAGGACACCCTCCGGGGAGCTGTTTTTT
J gene: TRBJ2-7; V gene: TRBV5-1; clone size: -; CDR3 length: 12; D gene: TRBD1; CDR3 protein: CASSSEGQEQYF; CDR3 DNA: TGCGCCAGCAGCTCGGAGGGACAGGAACAGTACTTC
J gene: TRBJ1-2; V gene: TRBV9; clone size: -; CDR3 length: 13; D gene: -; CDR3 protein: CASSVDESYGYTF; CDR3 DNA: TGTGCCAGCAGCGTAGATGAGAGCTATGGCTACACCTTC
J gene: TRBJ2-1; V gene: TRBV30; clone size: -; CDR3 length: 15; D gene: TRBD2; CDR3 protein: CAWSVQAGGPNEQFF; CDR3 DNA: TGTGCCTGGAGTGTCCAAGCGGGAGGGCCAAATGAGCAGTTCTTC
J gene: TRBJ1-4; V gene: TRBV29-1; clone size: -; CDR3 length: 12; D gene: -; CDR3 protein: CSVRGGPEKLFF; CDR3 DNA: TGCAGCGTCCGAGGAGGTCCGGAAAAACTGTTTTTT
J gene: TRBJ2-1; V gene: TRBV3-1/TRBV3-2; clone size: -; CDR3 length: 17; D gene: -; CDR3 protein: CASSTSGGLFSYNEQFF; CDR3 DNA: TGTGCCAGCAGTACCTCCGGGGGGCTTTTCTCCTACAATGAGCAGTTCTTC
J gene: TRBJ1-5; V gene: TRBV13; clone size: -; CDR3 length: 17; D gene: TRBD1; CDR3 protein: CASSTRGGGSYYQPQHF; CDR3 DNA: TGTGCCAGCAGCACTCGCGGAGGGGGCTCCTACTATCAGCCCCAGCATTTT
J gene: TRBJ1-2; V gene: TRBV27; clone size: -; CDR3 length: 14; D gene: TRBD1; CDR3 protein: CASSVDRGVSGYTF; CDR3 DNA: TGTGCCAGCAGTGTAGACAGGGGTGTGAGCGGCTACACCTTC
J gene: TRBJ1-2; V gene: TRBV24-1; clone size: -; CDR3 length: 16; D gene: TRBD1; CDR3 protein: CATSDLSGQGRDGYTF; CDR3 DNA: TGTGCCACCAGTGATTTGTCGGGACAGGGGAGGGATGGCTACACCTTC
J gene: TRBJ2-1; V gene: TRBV2; clone size: -; CDR3 length: 14; D gene: TRBD2; CDR3 protein: CASSVGRAYNEQFF; CDR3 DNA: TGTGCCAGCAGTGTCGGGAGGGCCTACAATGAGCAGTTCTTC
J gene: TRBJ2-2; V gene: TRBV7-3; clone size: -; CDR3 length: 17; D gene: TRBD1; CDR3 protein: CASSLSKDRVGTGELFF; CDR3 DNA: TGTGCCAGCAGCTTATCGAAGGACAGGGTGGGGACCGGGGAGCTGTTTTTT
J gene: TRBJ1-2; V gene: TRBV5-1; clone size: -; CDR3 length: 15; D gene: -; CDR3 protein: CASSLVIQGEYGYTF; CDR3 DNA: TGCGCCAGCAGCTTGGTCATACAGGGCGAGTATGGCTACACCTTC
J gene: TRBJ1-1; V gene: TRBV6-6; clone size: -; CDR3 length: 12; D gene: TRBD1; CDR3 protein: CASIQGDTEAFF; CDR3 DNA: TGTGCCAGCATCCAGGGGGACACTGAAGCTTTCTTT
J gene: TRBJ1-4; V gene: TRBV3-1/TRBV3-2; clone size: -; CDR3 length: 16; D gene: -; CDR3 protein: CASSQEGRTPNEKLFF; CDR3 DNA: TGTGCCAGCAGCCAAGAGGGAAGGACACCGAATGAAAAACTGTTTTTT
J gene: TRBJ1-2; V gene: TRBV28; clone size: -; CDR3 length: 14; D gene: -; CDR3 protein: CASHGQPVVYGYTF; CDR3 DNA: TGTGCCAGCCATGGACAGCCCGTTGTCTATGGCTACACCTTC
J gene: TRBJ2-2; V gene: TRBV11-3; clone size: -; CDR3 length: 16; D gene: TRBD2; CDR3 protein: CASSQSSGTNTGELFF; CDR3 DNA: TGTGCCAGCAGCCAGAGCAGCGGGACGAACACCGGGGAGCTGTTTTTT
J gene: TRBJ1-4; V gene: TRBV6-1; clone size: few; CDR3 length: 17; D gene: -; CDR3 protein: CASSARRRRFGEEKLFF; CDR3 DNA: TGTGCCAGCAGTGCCCGGAGGAGGAGGTTTGGCGAGGAAAAACTGTTTTTT
J gene: TRBJ2-2; V gene: TRBV7-9; clone size: few; CDR3 length: 15; D gene: -; CDR3 protein: CASSLGLVNTGELFF; CDR3 DNA: TGTGCCAGCAGCTTAGGACTGGTAAACACCGGGGAGCTGTTTTTT
J gene: TRBJ2-5; V gene: TRBV4-3; clone size: -; CDR3 length: 15; D gene: -; CDR3 protein: CASSPSSGLQETQYF; CDR3 DNA: TGCGCCAGCAGCCCAAGTTCAGGGTTACAAGAGACCCAGTACTTC
J gene: TRBJ2-7; V gene: TRBV18; clone size: once; CDR3 length: 15; D gene: TRBD2; CDR3 protein: CASSPDGGSLYEQYF; CDR3 DNA: TGTGCCAGCTCACCGGACGGCGGGAGCCTCTACGAGCAGTACTTC
J gene: TRBJ1-5; V gene: TRBV6-5; clone size: -; CDR3 length: 15; D gene: -; CDR3 protein: CASTLFDTSNQPQHF; CDR3 DNA: TGTGCCAGCACCTTATTCGACACGAGCAATCAGCCCCAGCATTTT
J gene: TRBJ2-5; V gene: TRBV27; clone size: -; CDR3 length: 15; D gene: TRBD2; CDR3 protein: CASSWGGRAAETQYF; CDR3 DNA: TGTGCCAGCAGTTGGGGAGGGAGGGCCGCAGAGACCCAGTACTTC